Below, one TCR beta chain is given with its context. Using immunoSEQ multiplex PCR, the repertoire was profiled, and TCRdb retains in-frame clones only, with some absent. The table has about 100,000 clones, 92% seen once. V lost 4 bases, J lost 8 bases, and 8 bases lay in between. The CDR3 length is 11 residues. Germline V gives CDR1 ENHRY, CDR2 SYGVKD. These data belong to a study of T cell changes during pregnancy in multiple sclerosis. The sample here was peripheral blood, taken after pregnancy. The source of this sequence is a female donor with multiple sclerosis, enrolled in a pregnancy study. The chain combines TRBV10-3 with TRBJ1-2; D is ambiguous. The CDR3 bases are TGTGCCATCAGTGTGTTCGAGGGCTACACCTTC. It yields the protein CAISVFEGYTF.